The clone carrying this T cell receptor (beta chain) was counted many times. Blood sampling occurred at first hyperthyroidism diagnosis, ahead of any ophthalmopathy symptoms. The CDR3 runs 13 residues. Germline V lookup: CDR1 LNHDA, CDR2 SQIVND (reference sequence). Losses at the gene ends were 6 bases for V and 5 bases for J; bases not matched to a gene: 4. The data were obtained in a study of T cells in Graves' hyperthyroidism and ophthalmopathy. TCR beta CDR3 region amplification was performed from RNA transcripts. HTBI primers drove first-round RT-PCR of the TCR CDR3. TCRdb re-called the multiplex PCR reads with MiXCR, one entry per CDR3 protein. The sample has more than 300,000 distinct CDR3 sequences; about 18% are singletons.

The receptor was derived from a woman in her 30s with Graves' hyperthyroidism that later progressed to Graves' ophthalmopathy. The rearrangement links TRBV19 to TRBJ1-1; 9 bases line up with TRBD1. The specimen was blood. The CDR3 DNA is TGTGCCAGTAGGAGACAGGGGGGGACTGAAGCTTTCTTT. As protein: CASRRQGGTEAFF.